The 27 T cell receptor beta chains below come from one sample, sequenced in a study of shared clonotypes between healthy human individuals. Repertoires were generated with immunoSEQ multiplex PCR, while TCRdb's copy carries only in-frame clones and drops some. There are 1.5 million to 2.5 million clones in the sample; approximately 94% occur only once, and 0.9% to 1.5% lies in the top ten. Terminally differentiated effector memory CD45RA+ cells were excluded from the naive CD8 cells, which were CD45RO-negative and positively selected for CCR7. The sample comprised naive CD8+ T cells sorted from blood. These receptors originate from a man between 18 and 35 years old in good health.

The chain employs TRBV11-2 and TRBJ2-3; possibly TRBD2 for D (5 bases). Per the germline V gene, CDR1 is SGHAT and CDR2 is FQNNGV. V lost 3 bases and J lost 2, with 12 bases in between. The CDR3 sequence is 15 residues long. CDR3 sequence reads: CASSFGPSHTDTQYF. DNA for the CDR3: TGTGCCAGCAGCTTCGGGCCTAGCCACACAGATACGCAGTATTTT.

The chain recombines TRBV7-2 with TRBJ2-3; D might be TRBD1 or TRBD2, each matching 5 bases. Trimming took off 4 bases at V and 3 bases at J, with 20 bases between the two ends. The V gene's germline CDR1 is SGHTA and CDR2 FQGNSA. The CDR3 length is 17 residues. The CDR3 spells CASSYPPVGPGTDTQYF. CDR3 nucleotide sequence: TGTGCCAGCAGCTATCCCCCTGTGGGACCAGGAACAGATACGCAGTATTTT.

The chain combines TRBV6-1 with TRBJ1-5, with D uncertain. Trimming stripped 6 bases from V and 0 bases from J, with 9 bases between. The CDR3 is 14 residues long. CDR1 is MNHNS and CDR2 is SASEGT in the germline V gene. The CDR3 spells CASSRILSNQPQHF. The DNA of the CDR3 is TGTGCCAGCAGCCGTATTCTTAGCAATCAGCCCCAGCATTTT.

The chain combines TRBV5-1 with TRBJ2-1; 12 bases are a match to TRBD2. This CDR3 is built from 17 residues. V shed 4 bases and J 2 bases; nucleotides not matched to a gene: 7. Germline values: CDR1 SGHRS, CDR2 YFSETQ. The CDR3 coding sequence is TGCGCCAGCAGCCCATACGGACTAGCGGGAACCTACAATGAGCAGTTCTTC. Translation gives CASSPYGLAGTYNEQFF. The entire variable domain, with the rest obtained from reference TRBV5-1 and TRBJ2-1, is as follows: KAGVTQTPRYLIKTRGQQVTLSCSPISGHRSVSWYQQTPGQGLQFLFEYFSETQRNKGNFPGRFSGRQFSNSRSEMNVSTLELGDSALYLCASSPYGLAGTYNEQFFGPGTRLTVL.

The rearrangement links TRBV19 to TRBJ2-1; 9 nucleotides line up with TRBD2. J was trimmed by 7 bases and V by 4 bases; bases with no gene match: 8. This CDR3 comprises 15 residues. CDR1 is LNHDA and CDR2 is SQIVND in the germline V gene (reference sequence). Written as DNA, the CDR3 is TGTGCCAGTAGTACTCGGACTAGCGCCAGTAATGAGCAGTTCTTC. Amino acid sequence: CASSTRTSASNEQFF. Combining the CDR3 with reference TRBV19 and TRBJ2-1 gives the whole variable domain DGGITQSPKYLFRKEGQNVTLSCEQNLNHDAMYWYRQDPGQGLRLIYYSQIVNDFQKGDIAEGYSVSREKKESFPLTVTSAQKNPTAFYLCASSTRTSASNEQFFGPGTRLTVL.

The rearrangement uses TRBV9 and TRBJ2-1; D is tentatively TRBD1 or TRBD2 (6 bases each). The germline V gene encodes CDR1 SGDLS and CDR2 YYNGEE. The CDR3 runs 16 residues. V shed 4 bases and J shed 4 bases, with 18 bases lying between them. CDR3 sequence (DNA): TGTGCCAGCAGCCCCGAATGGGGGGCTGGGTACAATGAGCAGTTCTTC. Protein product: CASSPEWGAGYNEQFF.

The CDR3 bases are TGCAGCGTTGACCCACAGGGGAGCACAGATACGCAGTATTTT. It specifies CSVDPQGSTDTQYF. The rearrangement uses TRBV29-1 and TRBJ2-3; 7 bases match TRBD1. The CDR3 contains 14 residues. In germline, CDR1 is SQVTM, CDR2 ANQGSEA. J lost 0 bases, V lost 3 bases, and 3 bases had no gene match.

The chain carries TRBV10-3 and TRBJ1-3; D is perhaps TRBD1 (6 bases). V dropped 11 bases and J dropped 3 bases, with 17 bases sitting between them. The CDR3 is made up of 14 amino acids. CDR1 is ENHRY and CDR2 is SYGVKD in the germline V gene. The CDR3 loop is CAAGGNRVGNTIYF. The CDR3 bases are TGTGCCGCGGGGGGGAACAGGGTTGGAAACACCATATATTTT.

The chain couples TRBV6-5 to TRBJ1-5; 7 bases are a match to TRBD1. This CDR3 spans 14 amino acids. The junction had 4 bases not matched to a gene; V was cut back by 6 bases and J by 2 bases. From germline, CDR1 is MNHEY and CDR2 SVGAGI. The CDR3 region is CASSLDRGNQPQHF. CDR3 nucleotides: TGTGCCAGCAGCCTCGACAGGGGCAATCAGCCCCAGCATTTT.

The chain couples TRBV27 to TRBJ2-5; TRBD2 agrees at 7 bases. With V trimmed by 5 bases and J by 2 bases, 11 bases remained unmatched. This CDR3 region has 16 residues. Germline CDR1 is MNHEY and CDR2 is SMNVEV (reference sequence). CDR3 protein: CASSTRDYQRQETQYF. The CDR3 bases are TGTGCCAGCAGTACCCGGGACTACCAGAGGCAAGAGACCCAGTACTTC.

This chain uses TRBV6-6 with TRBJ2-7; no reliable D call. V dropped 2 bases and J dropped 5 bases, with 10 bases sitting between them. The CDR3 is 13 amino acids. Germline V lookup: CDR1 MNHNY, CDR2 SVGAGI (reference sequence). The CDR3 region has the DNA TGTGCCAGCAGTTACACCGGAGCTGACGAGCAGTACTTC. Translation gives CASSYTGADEQYF.

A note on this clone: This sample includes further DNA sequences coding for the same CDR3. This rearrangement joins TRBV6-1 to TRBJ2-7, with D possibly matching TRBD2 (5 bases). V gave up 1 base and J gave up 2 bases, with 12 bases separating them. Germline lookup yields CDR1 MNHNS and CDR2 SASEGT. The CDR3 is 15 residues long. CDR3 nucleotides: TGTGCCAGCAGTGAAGTCGGAGGCGTACCCTACGAGCAGTACTTC. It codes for CASSEVGGVPYEQYF.

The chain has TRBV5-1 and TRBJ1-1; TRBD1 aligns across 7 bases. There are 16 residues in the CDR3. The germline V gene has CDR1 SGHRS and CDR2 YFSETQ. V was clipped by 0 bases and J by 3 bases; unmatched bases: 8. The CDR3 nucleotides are TGCGCCAGCAGCTTGGCTTCTACAGGGGACCACACTGAAGCTTTCTTT. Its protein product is CASSLASTGDHTEAFF.

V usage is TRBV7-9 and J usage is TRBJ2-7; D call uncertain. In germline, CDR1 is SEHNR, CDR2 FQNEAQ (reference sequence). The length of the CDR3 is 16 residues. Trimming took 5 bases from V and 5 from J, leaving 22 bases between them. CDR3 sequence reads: CASSPTGGEGVHEQYF. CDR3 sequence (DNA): TGTGCCAGCAGCCCCACCGGTGGGGAAGGTGTACACGAGCAGTACTTC.

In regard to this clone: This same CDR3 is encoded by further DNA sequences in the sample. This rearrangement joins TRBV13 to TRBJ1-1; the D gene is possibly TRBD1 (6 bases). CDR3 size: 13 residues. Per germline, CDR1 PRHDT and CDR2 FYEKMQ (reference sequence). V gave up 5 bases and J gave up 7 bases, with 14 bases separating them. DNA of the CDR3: TGTGCCAGCAGCCCCGAGGGGGGGTTTGAAGCTTTCTTT. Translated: CASSPEGGFEAFF.

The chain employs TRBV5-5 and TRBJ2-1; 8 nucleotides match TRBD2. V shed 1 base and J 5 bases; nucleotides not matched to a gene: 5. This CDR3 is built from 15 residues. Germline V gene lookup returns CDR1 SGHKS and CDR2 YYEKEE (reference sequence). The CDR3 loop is CASSLLLAEHNEQFF. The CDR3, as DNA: TGTGCCAGCAGCTTGTTACTAGCGGAGCACAATGAGCAGTTCTTC.

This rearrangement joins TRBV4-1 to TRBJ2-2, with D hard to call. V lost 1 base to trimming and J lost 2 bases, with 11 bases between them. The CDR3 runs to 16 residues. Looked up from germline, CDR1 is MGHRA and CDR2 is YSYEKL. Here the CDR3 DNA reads TGCGCCAGCAGCCAAGCTCCCGCCAGCAACACCGGGGAGCTGTTTTTT. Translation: CASSQAPASNTGELFF.

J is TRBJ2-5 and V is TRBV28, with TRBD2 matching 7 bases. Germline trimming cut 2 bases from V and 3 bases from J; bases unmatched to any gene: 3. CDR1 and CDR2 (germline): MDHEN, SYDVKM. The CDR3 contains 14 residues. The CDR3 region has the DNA TGTGCCAGCAGTTTACTAGCGGCCGAAGAGACCCAGTACTTC. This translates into CASSLLAAEETQYF.

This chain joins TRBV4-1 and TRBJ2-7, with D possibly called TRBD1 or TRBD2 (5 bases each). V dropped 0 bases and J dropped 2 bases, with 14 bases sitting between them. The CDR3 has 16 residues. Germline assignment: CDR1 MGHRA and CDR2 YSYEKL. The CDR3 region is CASSQEYVGVAYEQYF. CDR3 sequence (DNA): TGCGCCAGCAGCCAAGAATACGTGGGGGTGGCCTACGAGCAGTACTTC.

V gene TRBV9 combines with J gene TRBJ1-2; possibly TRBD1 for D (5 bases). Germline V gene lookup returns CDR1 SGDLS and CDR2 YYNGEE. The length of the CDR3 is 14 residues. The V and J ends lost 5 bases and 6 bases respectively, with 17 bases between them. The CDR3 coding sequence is TGTGCCAGCAGACAAGCCGACAGATTCGATGGCTACACCTTC. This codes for CASRQADRFDGYTF.

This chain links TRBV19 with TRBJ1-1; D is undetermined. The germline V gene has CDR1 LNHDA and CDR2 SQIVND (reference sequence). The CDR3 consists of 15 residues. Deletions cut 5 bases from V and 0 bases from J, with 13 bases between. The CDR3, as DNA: TGTGCCAGTAGTGGTCGTCAGATTCTGAACACTGAAGCTTTCTTT. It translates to CASSGRQILNTEAFF. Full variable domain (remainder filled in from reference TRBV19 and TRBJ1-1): DGGITQSPKYLFRKEGQNVTLSCEQNLNHDAMYWYRQDPGQGLRLIYYSQIVNDFQKGDIAEGYSVSREKKESFPLTVTSAQKNPTAFYLCASSGRQILNTEAFFGQGTRLTVV.

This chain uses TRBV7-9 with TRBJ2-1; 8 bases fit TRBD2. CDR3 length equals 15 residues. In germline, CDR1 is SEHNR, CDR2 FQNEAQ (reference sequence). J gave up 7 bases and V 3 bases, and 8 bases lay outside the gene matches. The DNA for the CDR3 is TGTGCCAGCAGCTTGGCCAGCGGGAGCCAGAATGAGCAGTTCTTC. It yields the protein CASSLASGSQNEQFF.

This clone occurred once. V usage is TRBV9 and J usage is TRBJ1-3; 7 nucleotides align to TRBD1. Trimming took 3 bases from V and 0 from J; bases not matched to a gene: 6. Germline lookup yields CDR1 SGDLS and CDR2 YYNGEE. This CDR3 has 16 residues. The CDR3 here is CASSGNRDSSGNTIYF. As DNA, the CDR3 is TGTGCCAGCAGCGGGAACCGGGACAGCTCTGGAAACACCATATATTTT.

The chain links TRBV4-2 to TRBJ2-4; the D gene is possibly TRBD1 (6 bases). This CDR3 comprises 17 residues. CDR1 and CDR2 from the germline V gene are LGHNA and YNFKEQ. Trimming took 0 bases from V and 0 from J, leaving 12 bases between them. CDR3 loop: CASSQDPTGIAKNIQYF. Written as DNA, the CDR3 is TGTGCCAGCAGCCAAGATCCCACAGGGATAGCCAAAAACATTCAGTACTTC.

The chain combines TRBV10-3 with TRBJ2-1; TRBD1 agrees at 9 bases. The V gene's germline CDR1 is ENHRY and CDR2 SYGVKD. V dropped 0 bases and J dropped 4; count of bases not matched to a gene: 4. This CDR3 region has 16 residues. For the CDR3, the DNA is TGTGCCATCAGTGAGTCGGGACAGGGACCATACAATGAGCAGTTCTTC. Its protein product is CAISESGQGPYNEQFF.

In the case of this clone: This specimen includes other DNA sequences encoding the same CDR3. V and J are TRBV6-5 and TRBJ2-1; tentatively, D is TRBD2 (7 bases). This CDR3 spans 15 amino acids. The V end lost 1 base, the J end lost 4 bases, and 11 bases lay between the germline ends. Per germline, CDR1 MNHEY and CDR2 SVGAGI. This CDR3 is CASSYLAGAYNEQFF. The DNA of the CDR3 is TGTGCCAGCAGTTACTTGGCGGGGGCGTACAATGAGCAGTTCTTC.

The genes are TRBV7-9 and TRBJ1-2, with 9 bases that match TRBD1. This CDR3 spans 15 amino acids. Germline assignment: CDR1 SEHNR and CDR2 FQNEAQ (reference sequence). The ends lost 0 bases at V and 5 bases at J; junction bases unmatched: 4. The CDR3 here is CASSLAGGTGYGYTF. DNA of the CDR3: TGTGCCAGCAGCTTAGCTGGAGGGACAGGGTATGGCTACACCTTC. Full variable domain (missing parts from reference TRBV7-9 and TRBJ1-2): DTGVSQNPRHKITKRGQNVTFRCDPISEHNRLYWYRQTLGQGPEFLTYFQNEAQLEKSRLLSDRFSAERPKGSFSTLEIQRTEQGDSAMYLCASSLAGGTGYGYTFGSGTRLTVV.